This is a list of T cell receptor beta chains from one sample in a study of OX40 agonist ivuxolimab in advanced cancers. Repertoires were generated with immunoSEQ multiplex PCR, while TCRdb's copy carries only in-frame clones and drops some. The data contain about 48,000 clones, approximately 89% of them singletons. The sample here was CD4+ or CD8+ T cells sorted from blood, taken in a trial of the OX40 agonist ivuxolimab. Receptors were obtained from an adult with an advanced solid tumor such as melanoma, head and neck, liver or kidney cancer. The CDR3 runs from the conserved cysteine through the conserved F or W. The D gene is left open where the match is weak. For some rows the clone size is stated as once, few or many, or as a class when expanded; others skip it.

D gene: TRBD2; V gene: TRBV7-9; clone size: .; J gene: TRBJ2-7; CDR3 DNA: TGTGCCAGCAGCTTATGGGAAGCGGGGCCGAACGAGCAGTACTTC; CDR3 protein: CASSLWEAGPNEQYF
D gene: TRBD1; V gene: TRBV7-9; clone size: .; J gene: TRBJ2-5; CDR3 DNA: TGTGCCAGCAGTTTCGAGGGGGCCGCTAATTCGGAGACCCAGTACTTC; CDR3 protein: CASSFEGAANSETQYF
D gene: .; V gene: TRBV9; clone size: .; J gene: TRBJ2-3; CDR3 DNA: TGTGCCAGCAGCCGCCCGTCTAGCGCCCGGGATGATACGCAGTATTTT; CDR3 protein: CASSRPSSARDDTQYF
D gene: TRBD1; V gene: TRBV4-3; clone size: medium-sized; J gene: TRBJ2-5; CDR3 DNA: TGCGCCAGCAGCGCGACAGGGGGCCTGGAGACCCAGTACTTC; CDR3 protein: CASSATGGLETQYF
D gene: TRBD2; V gene: TRBV19; clone size: .; J gene: TRBJ2-1; CDR3 DNA: TGTGCCAGTAGTATTGAGCGGGAGTGGCATGAGCAGTTCTTC; CDR3 protein: CASSIEREWHEQFF
D gene: .; V gene: TRBV7-9; clone size: .; J gene: TRBJ2-1; CDR3 DNA: TGTGCCAGCAGCCCGAGGGTTTCTCCCTACAATGAGCAGTTCTTC; CDR3 protein: CASSPRVSPYNEQFF
D gene: TRBD2; V gene: TRBV28; clone size: .; J gene: TRBJ2-7; CDR3 DNA: TGTTTCAACCCGGCGGGAAGCAACGGGAGGGGCTCCTACGAGCAGTACTTC; CDR3 protein: CFNPAGSNGRGSYEQYF
D gene: TRBD2; V gene: TRBV11-2; clone size: .; J gene: TRBJ2-7; CDR3 DNA: TGTGCCAGCAGCTCGACTAGCGGCCCCTACGAGCAGTACTTC; CDR3 protein: CASSSTSGPYEQYF
D gene: TRBD1; V gene: TRBV11-1; clone size: .; J gene: TRBJ2-1; CDR3 DNA: TGTGCCAGCAGCGATCCCCCCGAGGGACAGGGCCCGGTGAGTGAGCAGTTCTTC; CDR3 protein: CASSDPPEGQGPVSEQFF
D gene: .; V gene: TRBV20-1; clone size: once; J gene: TRBJ1-1; CDR3 DNA: TGCAGTGCTAGCAGGTTCCCTGAAGCTTTCTTT; CDR3 protein: CSASRFPEAFF
D gene: TRBD1; V gene: TRBV5-4; clone size: .; J gene: TRBJ2-7; CDR3 DNA: TGTGCCAGCAGCTTAAGACAGGGGTCCTACGAGCAGTACTTC; CDR3 protein: CASSLRQGSYEQYF
D gene: TRBD1; V gene: TRBV19; clone size: .; J gene: TRBJ2-5; CDR3 DNA: TGTGCCAGTAGTTACTGGACAGGGGCACAAGAGACCCAGTACTTC; CDR3 protein: CASSYWTGAQETQYF